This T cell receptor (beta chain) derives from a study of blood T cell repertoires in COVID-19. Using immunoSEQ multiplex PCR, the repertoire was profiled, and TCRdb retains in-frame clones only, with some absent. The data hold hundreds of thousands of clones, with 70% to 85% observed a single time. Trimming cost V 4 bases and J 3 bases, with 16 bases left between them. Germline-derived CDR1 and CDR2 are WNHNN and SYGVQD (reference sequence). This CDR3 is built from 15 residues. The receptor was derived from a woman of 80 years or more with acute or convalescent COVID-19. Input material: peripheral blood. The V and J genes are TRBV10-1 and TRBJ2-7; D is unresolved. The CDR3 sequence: CASSVQDIGSYEQYF. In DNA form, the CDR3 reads TGCGCCAGCAGTGTCCAAGACATCGGAAGCTACGAGCAGTACTTC.